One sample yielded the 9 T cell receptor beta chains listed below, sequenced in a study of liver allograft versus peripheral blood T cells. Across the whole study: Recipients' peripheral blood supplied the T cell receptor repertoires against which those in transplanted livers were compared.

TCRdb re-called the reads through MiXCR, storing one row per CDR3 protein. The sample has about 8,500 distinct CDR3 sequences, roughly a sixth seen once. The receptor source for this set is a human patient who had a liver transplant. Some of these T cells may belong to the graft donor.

CDR3 region: CATSGRQGTDTQYF. CDR3 bases: TGTGCCACCAGTGGACGACAGGGTACAGATACGCAGTATTTT. The V gene is TRBV24-1, the J gene TRBJ2-3; 7 nucleotides line up with TRBD1. The CDR3 has 14 residues. Germline values: CDR1 KGHDR, CDR2 SFDVKD. V lost 5 bases to trimming and J lost 3 bases; unmatched junction nucleotides: 4.

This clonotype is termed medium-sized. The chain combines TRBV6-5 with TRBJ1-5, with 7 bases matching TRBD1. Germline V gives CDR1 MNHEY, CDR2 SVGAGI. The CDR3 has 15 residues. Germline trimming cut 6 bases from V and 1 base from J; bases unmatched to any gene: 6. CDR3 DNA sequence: TGTGCCAGCAGGGAAGACAGGGCGAGCAATCAGCCCCAGCATTTT. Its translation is CASREDRASNQPQHF.

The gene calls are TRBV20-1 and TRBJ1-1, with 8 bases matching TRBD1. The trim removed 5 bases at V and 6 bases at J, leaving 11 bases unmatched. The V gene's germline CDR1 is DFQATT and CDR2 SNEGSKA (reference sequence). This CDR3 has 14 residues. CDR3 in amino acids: CSAGGQGKVSEAFF. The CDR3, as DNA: TGCAGTGCTGGCGGACAGGGCAAAGTCTCTGAAGCTTTCTTT.

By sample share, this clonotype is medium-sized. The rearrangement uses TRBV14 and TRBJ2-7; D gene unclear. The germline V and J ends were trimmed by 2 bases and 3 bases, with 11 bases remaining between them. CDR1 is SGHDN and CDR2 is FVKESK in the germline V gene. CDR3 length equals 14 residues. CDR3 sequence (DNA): TGTGCCAGCAGCCAAAGTGTCGCAGGCTACGAGCAGTACTTC. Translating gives CASSQSVAGYEQYF.

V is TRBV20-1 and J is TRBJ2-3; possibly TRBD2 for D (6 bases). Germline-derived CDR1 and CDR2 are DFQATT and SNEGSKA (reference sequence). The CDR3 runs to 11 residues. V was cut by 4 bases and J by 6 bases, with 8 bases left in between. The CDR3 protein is CSAKGLDTQYF. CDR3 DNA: TGCAGTGCTAAGGGACTTGATACGCAGTATTTT.

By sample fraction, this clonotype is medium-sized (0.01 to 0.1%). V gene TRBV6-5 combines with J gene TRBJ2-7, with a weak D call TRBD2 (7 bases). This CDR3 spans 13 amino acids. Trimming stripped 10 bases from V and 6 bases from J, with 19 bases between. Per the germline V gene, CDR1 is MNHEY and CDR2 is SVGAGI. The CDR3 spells CATGGPKHSEQYF. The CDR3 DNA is TGTGCCACCGGGGGGCCGAAACACTCCGAGCAGTACTTC.

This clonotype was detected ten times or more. The CDR3 DNA reads as TGTGCCTGGAGAGGGAAGGGAGAGACCCAGTACTTC. Its translation: CAWRGKGETQYF. The J gene is TRBJ2-5, the V gene TRBV30; unclear D gene. Germline V CDR1 and CDR2: GTSNPN, SVGIG (reference sequence). The CDR3 length is 12 residues. V dropped 3 bases and J dropped 4 bases, with 9 bases sitting between them.

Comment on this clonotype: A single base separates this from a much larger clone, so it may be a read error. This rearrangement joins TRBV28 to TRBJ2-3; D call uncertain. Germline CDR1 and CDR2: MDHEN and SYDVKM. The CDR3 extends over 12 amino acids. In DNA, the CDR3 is TGTGCCAGCTGGGGTGGAACAGATACGCTGTATTTT. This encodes CASWGGTDTLYF.

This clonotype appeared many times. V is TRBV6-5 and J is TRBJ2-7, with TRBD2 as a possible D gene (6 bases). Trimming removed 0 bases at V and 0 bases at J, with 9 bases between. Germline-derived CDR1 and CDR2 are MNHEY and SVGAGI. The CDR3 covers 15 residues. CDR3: CASSYSGGSSYEQYF. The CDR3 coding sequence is TGTGCCAGCAGTTACTCCGGGGGTTCCTCCTACGAGCAGTACTTC.